The clone carrying this T cell receptor beta chain occurred many times. There are 15 residues in the CDR3. The germline CDR1 and CDR2 sequences are ENHRY and SYGVKD. Between the trimmed V and J ends, which lost 0 bases and 5 bases, there was a span of 13 bases. Each CDR3 protein gets one entry after TCRdb re-called the 5' RACE reads with MiXCR. The table records 100,000 to 120,000 distinct CDR3 sequences, about an eighth of them present only once. The data are from a study of early T cells in non-severe SARS-CoV-2 infection. This TCR was recovered from an adult who was a healthcare worker with PCR-confirmed SARS-CoV-2 infection or an uninfected control (not recorded which). The sequenced material came from whole blood. The gene calls are TRBV10-3 and TRBJ1-1; no clear D. The CDR3 reads CAISESRGGRTEAFF. Here the CDR3 DNA reads TGTGCCATCAGTGAGTCCCGCGGAGGAAGGACTGAAGCTTTCTTT.